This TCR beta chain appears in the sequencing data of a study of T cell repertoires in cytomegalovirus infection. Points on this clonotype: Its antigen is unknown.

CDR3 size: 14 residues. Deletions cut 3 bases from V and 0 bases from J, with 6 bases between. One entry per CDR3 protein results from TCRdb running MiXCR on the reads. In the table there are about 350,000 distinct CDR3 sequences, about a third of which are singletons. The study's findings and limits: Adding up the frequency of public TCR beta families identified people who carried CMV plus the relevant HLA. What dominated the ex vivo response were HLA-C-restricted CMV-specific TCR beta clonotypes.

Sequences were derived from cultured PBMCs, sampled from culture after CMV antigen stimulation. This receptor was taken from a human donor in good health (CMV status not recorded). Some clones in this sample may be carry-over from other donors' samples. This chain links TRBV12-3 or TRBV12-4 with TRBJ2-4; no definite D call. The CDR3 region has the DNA TGTGCCAGCAGTTTCGGTTTAGCCAAAAACATTCAGTACTTC. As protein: CASSFGLAKNIQYF.